This TCR beta chain emerged from a study of cytomegalovirus exposure and HLA in healthy donors. CDR3 length equals 13 residues. In germline, CDR1 is MDHEN, CDR2 SYDVKM. V lost 6 bases to trimming and J lost 4 bases; unmatched junction nucleotides: 6. The study ran its PCR with 60 Vbeta and 13 Jbeta primers. TCRdb keeps only in-frame clones here, not all; method: immunoSEQ multiplex PCR. In the table there are fewer than 90,000 clones, approximately 70% of which are singletons. The rearrangement joins TRBV28 to TRBJ2-7; 7 nucleotides align to TRBD1. This sequence originates from a woman in her forties or fifties in good health and CMV-seropositive. The sample taken for sequencing was PBMCs. In DNA form, the CDR3 reads TGTGCCAGCAGATCGACAGGGCAGTACGAGCAGTACTTC. It specifies CASRSTGQYEQYF. Combining the CDR3 with reference TRBV28 and TRBJ2-7 gives the whole variable domain DVKVTQSSRYLVKRTGEKVFLECVQDMDHENMFWYRQDPGLGLRLIYFSYDVKMKEKGDIPEGYSVSREKKERFSLILESASTNQTSMYLCASRSTGQYEQYFGPGTRLTVT.